These T cell receptor beta chains were read from a single sample in a study of T cells in Graves' hyperthyroidism and ophthalmopathy. TCRdb reprocessed the multiplex PCR reads with MiXCR, giving one entry per CDR3 protein. This table holds about 560,000 distinct CDR3 sequences, approximately 14% found once. Sequences were obtained from blood. The receptors come from a woman in her forties with Graves' hyperthyroidism. Both conserved end residues are part of each CDR3. The D gene is left open where the match is weak. Size tells how often a clone was seen (once, few, many) or the class of an expanded clone, and some rows leave it out.

clone_size	v_call	d_call	j_call	cdr3_nt	cdr3_aa
many	TRBV30	TRBD2	TRBJ2-6	TGTGCCTGGAGTGTAACCAGCGGGAGGGCGTCCGGGGCCAACGTCCTGACTTTC	CAWSVTSGRASGANVLTF
many	TRBV5-1	TRBD1	TRBJ1-5	TGCGCCAGCAGCTTGGAGGGGGCGTTAGGTCAGCCCCAGCATTTT	CASSLEGALGQPQHF
many	TRBV27	TRBD1	TRBJ1-2	TGTGCCAGCAGTAACCGGGACAGGGGACGGGATGGCTACACCTTC	CASSNRDRGRDGYTF
many	TRBV10-2	NA	TRBJ1-1	TGCGCCAGCAGGGGGGCAGTAGGTATGAACACTGAAGCTTTCTTT	CASRGAVGMNTEAFF
few	TRBV6-2/TRBV6-3	NA	TRBJ2-7	TGTGCCAGCAGCCAAAAGACCGGGACGGACTACGAGCAGTACTTC	CASSQKTGTDYEQYF
many	TRBV5-1	NA	TRBJ1-1	TGCGCCAGCAGTGGAAGGGGTGGTTACACTGAAGCTTTCTTT	CASSGRGGYTEAFF
NA	TRBV20-1	NA	TRBJ2-2	TGCAGTGCTAGAGATTGGTCAAACACCGGGGAGCTGTTTTTT	CSARDWSNTGELFF
NA	TRBV19	TRBD2	TRBJ2-7	TGTGCCAGTAGTATCAGGACTAGCGGGAGTGTCTACGAGCAGTACTTC	CASSIRTSGSVYEQYF
many	TRBV30	NA	TRBJ1-5	TGTGCCTGGAGTGGTGCACAAGGGCAGCCCCAGCATTTT	CAWSGAQGQPQHF
many	TRBV28	NA	TRBJ2-1	TGTGCCAGCAGTTCCTTGTGGAAAGCTTCCAATGAGCAGTTCTTC	CASSSLWKASNEQFF
many	TRBV28	NA	TRBJ2-3	TGTGCCAGCACCCCGGGCAGGCTAGATACGCAGTATTTT	CASTPGRLDTQYF
many	TRBV2	NA	TRBJ2-1	TGTGCCAGCAGGGAGACTAGGGGGAATGAGCAGTTCTTC	CASRETRGNEQFF
many	TRBV19	TRBD2	TRBJ2-3	TGTGCCAGTAGTAAGCGGGAGGGCCTCAATACCTACACAGATACGCAGTATTTT	CASSKREGLNTYTDTQYF
few	TRBV5-1	TRBD2	TRBJ2-1	TGCGCCAGCAGCTTGGACCCGACTAGCGGGAGTCTTGTTGAGCAGTTCTTC	CASSLDPTSGSLVEQFF
many	TRBV28	NA	TRBJ1-5	TGTGCCAGCAGACCAGGGAGCAATCAGCCCCAGCATTTT	CASRPGSNQPQHF
NA	TRBV28	NA	TRBJ1-5	TGTGCCAGCAGCCTGCAACCGGACAGCCGCGTGGATCAGGACCAGCATTTT	CASSLQPDSRVDQDQHF
many	TRBV18	TRBD1	TRBJ1-2	TGTGCCAGCAGTTCAGGGACAGACTATGGCTACACCTTC	CASSSGTDYGYTF
many	TRBV12-3/TRBV12-4	TRBD1	TRBJ1-2	TGTGCCAGCAGTTTATCGGACAGGAGTAACTATGGCTACACCTTC	CASSLSDRSNYGYTF